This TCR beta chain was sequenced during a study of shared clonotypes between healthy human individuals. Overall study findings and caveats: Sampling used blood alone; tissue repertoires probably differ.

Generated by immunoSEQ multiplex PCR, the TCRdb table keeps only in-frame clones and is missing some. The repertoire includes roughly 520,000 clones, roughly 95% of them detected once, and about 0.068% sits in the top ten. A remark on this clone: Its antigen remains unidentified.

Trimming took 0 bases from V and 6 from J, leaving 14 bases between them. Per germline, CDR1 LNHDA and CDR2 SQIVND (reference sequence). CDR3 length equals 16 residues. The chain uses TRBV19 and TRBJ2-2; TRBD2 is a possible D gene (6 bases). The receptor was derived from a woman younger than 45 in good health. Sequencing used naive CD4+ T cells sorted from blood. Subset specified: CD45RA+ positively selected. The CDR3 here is CASSIESAGPPGELFF. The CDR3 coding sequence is TGTGCCAGTAGTATAGAATCGGCGGGACCCCCCGGGGAGCTGTTTTTT. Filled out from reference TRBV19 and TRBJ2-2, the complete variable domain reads DGGITQSPKYLFRKEGQNVTLSCEQNLNHDAMYWYRQDPGQGLRLIYYSQIVNDFQKGDIAEGYSVSREKKESFPLTVTSAQKNPTAFYLCASSIESAGPPGELFFGEGSRLTVL.